The clone carrying this T cell receptor (beta chain) appeared many times. As yet, its antigen is unknown. This CDR3 has 14 amino acids. The V segment lost 2 bases and the J segment 6 bases; nucleotides outside the gene matches: 4. Germline V gives CDR1 ENHRY, CDR2 SYGVKD. This sample is part of a study of T cells in Graves' hyperthyroidism and ophthalmopathy. Whole-study findings and limits: It was a median about seven months before onset that the model predicted ophthalmopathy.

Amplification yielded TCR beta CDR3 regions, with RNA transcripts as the source. HTBI primers were the set used in a first-round RT-PCR of the TCR CDR3. TCRdb reprocessed the multiplex PCR reads via MiXCR and lists one record per CDR3 protein. The sample gives over 300,000 distinct CDR3 sequences, around 14% of which show up once; 9.5% to 11% is in the top ten. The source of this sequence is a woman in her sixties or seventies with Graves' hyperthyroidism. The chain couples TRBV10-3 to TRBJ2-7; TRBD1 agrees at 10 bases. The sample taken for sequencing was blood. The CDR3 nucleotides read TGTGCCATCAGTGAGCCCCGGACAGGGGGCGAGCAGTACTTC. Translating it yields CAISEPRTGGEQYF.